One and the same sample provided the 30 T cell receptor beta chains below, sequenced in a study of T cells in Graves' hyperthyroidism and ophthalmopathy. Template material for amplifying TCR beta CDR3 regions consisted of RNA transcripts. During a first-round RT-PCR of the TCR CDR3, the HTBI primer set was used. Each CDR3 protein is one row after TCRdb ran MiXCR on the multiplex PCR reads. The table shows about 690,000 distinct CDR3 sequences, with 17% occurring only once. Sequences were obtained from blood. The receptors were gathered from a man aged 50-60 years with Graves' hyperthyroidism.

The rearrangement joins TRBV20-1 to TRBJ2-2; the match to TRBD2 covers 11 bases. From germline, CDR1 is DFQATT and CDR2 SNEGSKA (reference sequence). CDR3 length: 15 residues. The junction had 8 bases not matched to a gene; V was cut back by 5 bases and J by 6 bases. The CDR3 sequence: CSAPPSGRPSGELFF. The CDR3 coding sequence is TGCAGTGCTCCCCCTAGCGGGAGGCCCTCCGGGGAGCTGTTTTTT.

This clonotype was recorded many times. The CDR3 coding sequence is TGTGCCAGTAGTATAGTGGAGCAGCCCCAGCATTTT. This codes for CASSIVEQPQHF. V is TRBV19 and J is TRBJ1-5; D gene unclear. Germline V gene data show CDR1 as LNHDA and CDR2 as SQIVND (reference sequence). Trimming took off 1 base at V and 7 bases at J, with 5 bases between the two ends. The CDR3 consists of 12 residues.

This clonotype was found a few times. The chain recombines TRBV28 with TRBJ2-1; D call uncertain. This CDR3 is built from 14 residues. The germline gives CDR1 MDHEN, CDR2 SYDVKM. Trimming shortened V by 6 bases and J by 7 bases, and 16 bases separated the two germline ends. The CDR3 region has the DNA TGTGCCAGCAGACCCCCGATTGAATGGAATGAGCAGTTCTTC. This encodes CASRPPIEWNEQFF.

This chain connects TRBV12-3 or TRBV12-4 to TRBJ1-1; D might be TRBD1 (6 bases). With 7 bases removed from V and 8 bases from J, the gap between germline ends came to 14 bases. CDR3 length: 12 residues. The CDR3 sequence is CASNLRRGEAFF. CDR3 nucleotide sequence: TGTGCCAGCAATCTTAGGAGGGGGGAAGCTTTCTTT.

This clonotype was seen ten or more times. The chain employs TRBV11-2 and TRBJ2-7; the D call may be TRBD1 or TRBD2 (5 bases each). CDR1 SGHAT and CDR2 FQNNGV come from the germline V gene. The CDR3 totals 15 residues. V shed 5 bases and J shed 2 bases, with 16 bases lying between them. The chain's CDR3 is CASSRTGTETYEQYF. Written as DNA, the CDR3 is TGTGCCAGCAGCCGCACCGGGACGGAGACCTACGAGCAGTACTTC.

The rearrangement uses TRBV4-3 and TRBJ2-1; 9 nucleotides agree with TRBD2. V lost 0 bases to trimming and J lost 12 bases; unmatched junction nucleotides: 15. The CDR3 has 17 amino acids. From germline, CDR1 is LGHNA and CDR2 YSLEER. The CDR3 loop is CASSQDLTSGLGAGQFF. CDR3 bases: TGCGCCAGCAGCCAAGATTTAACTAGCGGGCTAGGGGCTGGGCAGTTCTTC.

This clonotype was seen a few times. V gene TRBV30 combines with J gene TRBJ1-6; D gene unclear. In germline, CDR1 is GTSNPN, CDR2 SVGIG (reference sequence). The CDR3 contains 13 residues. Trimming took off 5 bases at V and 7 bases at J, with 12 bases between the two ends. CDR3 amino acids: CAWLRQENSPLHF. CDR3 sequence (DNA): TGTGCCTGGTTGAGGCAGGAGAATTCACCCCTCCACTTT.

Many counts were recorded for this clonotype. The chain links TRBV30 to TRBJ2-7, with D perhaps TRBD1 (7 bases). The germline V gene has CDR1 GTSNPN and CDR2 SVGIG (reference sequence). The CDR3 runs 11 residues. V was clipped by 5 bases and J by 6 bases, with 11 bases between them. CDR3 nucleotide sequence: TGTGCCTGGTCGCAGGGGGGCGAGCAGTACTTC. Translating it yields CAWSQGGEQYF.

This clonotype was seen repeatedly, ten times or more. The V gene is TRBV11-2, the J gene TRBJ2-7, with 13 bases aligning to TRBD2. Germline loops: CDR1 SGHAT, CDR2 FQNNGV. This CDR3 comprises 16 residues. Trimming took 0 bases from V and 6 from J; bases not matched to a gene: 5. In DNA form, the CDR3 reads TGTGCCAGCAGCTTAGAACTAGCGGGAGGGCCCAGCGAGCAGTACTTC. It specifies CASSLELAGGPSEQYF.

This clonotype was observed many times. The genes are TRBV30 and TRBJ1-6; D not resolved. V was pared by 2 bases and J by 7 bases, with 9 bases between. Germline-derived CDR1 and CDR2 are GTSNPN and SVGIG (reference sequence). The CDR3 consists of 13 residues. The CDR3 region has the DNA TGTGCCTGGAGTAGCCAGTCCAATTCACCCCTCCACTTT. This translates into CAWSSQSNSPLHF.

The V and J genes are TRBV6-1 and TRBJ1-5; D is unresolved. CDR3 length: 11 amino acids. In germline, CDR1 is MNHNS, CDR2 SASEGT. V was shortened by 8 bases and J by 6 bases, with 8 bases between the two germline ends. The CDR3 region is CASAEGQPQHF. In DNA, the CDR3 is TGTGCCAGCGCGGAGGGTCAGCCCCAGCATTTT.

This clonotype was counted at least ten times. The rearrangement uses TRBV28 and TRBJ1-2, with a possible D match to TRBD1 (5 bases). Germline CDR1 MDHEN, CDR2 SYDVKM. V gave up 7 bases and J gave up 6 bases, with 12 bases separating them. This CDR3 contains 12 residues. The DNA for the CDR3 is TGTGCCAGCATCTCACAGGAAAATGGCTACACCTTC. Translation gives CASISQENGYTF.

This clonotype was seen at least ten times. The chain is built from TRBV28 and TRBJ1-5, with TRBD1 as a possible D gene (6 bases). CDR1 is MDHEN, CDR2 SYDVKM, per germline. The CDR3 covers 15 residues. Trimming shortened V by 5 bases and J by 2 bases, and 13 bases separated the two germline ends. CDR3 DNA sequence: TGTGCCAGCAGTCTCCTTTCAGGGGGCAATCAGCCCCAGCATTTT. Translating gives CASSLLSGGNQPQHF.

This clonotype was observed many times. The chain combines TRBV12-3 or TRBV12-4 with TRBJ1-1; D may be TRBD1 (5 bases). CDR3 length equals 15 residues. V was cut by 2 bases and J by 5 bases, with 15 bases left in between. The CDR3 sequence: CASSLSGHPGTEAFF. The CDR3, as DNA: TGTGCCAGCAGTTTATCAGGGCACCCGGGGACTGAAGCTTTCTTT.

V gene TRBV30 combines with J gene TRBJ2-2, with 7 bases that match TRBD1. The J segment lost 6 bases and the V segment lost 3 bases, leaving 4 bases of the junction unmatched. CDR3 length equals 13 residues. Germline V gene sequence: CDR1 GTSNPN, CDR2 SVGIG (reference sequence). The CDR3 protein is CAWSPTGSGELFF. CDR3 nucleotides: TGTGCCTGGAGCCCGACAGGGTCCGGGGAGCTGTTTTTT.

The chain uses TRBV29-1 and TRBJ2-2, with a possible D match to TRBD2 (5 bases). The germline gives CDR1 SQVTM, CDR2 ANQGSEA. The CDR3 loop spans 12 amino acids. The V end was cut by 4 bases, the J end by 6 bases, with 9 bases between. The CDR3 coding sequence is TGCAGCGTTGCAAGGGAGTCCGGGGAGCTGTTTTTT. Encoded protein: CSVARESGELFF.

Many counts were recorded for this clonotype. V gene TRBV5-1 combines with J gene TRBJ2-2; D not resolved. Between the trimmed V and J ends, which lost 0 bases and 6 bases, there was a span of 9 bases. This CDR3 comprises 14 residues. Looked up from germline, CDR1 is SGHRS and CDR2 is YFSETQ. This CDR3 is CASSLAEQPGELFF. The CDR3 DNA sequence: TGCGCCAGCAGCTTGGCCGAACAGCCCGGGGAGCTGTTTTTT.

This clonotype was detected many times. V usage is TRBV27 and J usage is TRBJ2-7; no definite D call. Trimming cost V 2 bases and J 2 bases, with 10 bases left between them. This CDR3 contains 14 residues. Germline V gives CDR1 MNHEY, CDR2 SMNVEV (reference sequence). The DNA of the CDR3 is TGTGCCAGCAGTTTAATTGGGTCCCCCTACGAGCAGTACTTC. This codes for CASSLIGSPYEQYF.

This chain connects TRBV7-3 to TRBJ2-4; D ambiguous. The CDR3 runs to 13 residues. Looked up from germline, CDR1 is SGHTA and CDR2 is FQGTGA. V gave up 3 bases and J gave up 5 bases, with 8 bases separating them. CDR3 protein: CASSFSRENIQYF. In nucleotides, the CDR3 is TGTGCCAGCAGCTTTTCCAGAGAAAACATTCAGTACTTC.

The V call is TRBV24-1, the J call TRBJ2-1; 8 nucleotides agree with TRBD2. V dropped 1 base and J dropped 5; count of bases not matched to a gene: 6. Germline-derived CDR1 and CDR2 are KGHDR and SFDVKD. This CDR3 comprises 16 residues. The CDR3 loop reads CATSDFITSGNNEQFF. Here the CDR3 DNA reads TGTGCCACCAGTGATTTTATAACTAGCGGCAACAATGAGCAGTTCTTC.

The J gene is TRBJ1-6, the V gene TRBV9, with D uncertain. The CDR3 is 12 residues long. V was shortened by 4 bases and J by 9 bases, with 8 bases between the two germline ends. Germline values: CDR1 SGDLS, CDR2 YYNGEE. CDR3 residues: CASSSESSPLHF. In DNA form, the CDR3 reads TGTGCCAGCAGCTCAGAGTCTTCACCCCTCCACTTT.

This chain connects TRBV2 to TRBJ1-2; D ambiguous. The CDR3 consists of 12 residues. The V end lost 6 bases, the J end lost 3 bases, and 8 bases lay between the germline ends. Germline CDR1 reads SNHLY; CDR2 reads FYNNEI. The CDR3 loop reads CASRADDYGYTF. DNA for the CDR3: TGTGCCAGCAGGGCCGATGACTATGGCTACACCTTC.

Ten or more counts support this clonotype. The chain links TRBV3-1 to TRBJ1-1; D not certain. CDR1 and CDR2 from the germline V gene are LGHDT and YNNKEL (reference sequence). The CDR3 extends over 14 amino acids. Trimming pared 4 bases from V and 4 bases from J, leaving 13 bases between. CDR3 DNA: TGTGCCAGCAGCCTTCGGGAGTGGGGCACTGAAGCTTTCTTT. This gives the protein CASSLREWGTEAFF.

The CDR3 loop reads CASRRGARVQTLQQFF. In DNA form, the CDR3 reads TGTGCCAGCAGACGGGGGGCCCGGGTACAAACTCTCCAGCAGTTCTTC. This chain connects TRBV28 to TRBJ2-1; a weak D match, TRBD2 (7 bases). Trimming took off 6 bases at V and 11 bases at J, with 26 bases between the two ends. The germline gives CDR1 MDHEN, CDR2 SYDVKM. The CDR3 sequence is 16 residues long.

This clonotype has a count of ten or more. The rearrangement joins TRBV7-9 to TRBJ1-1; 9 bases map to TRBD1. Per the germline V gene, CDR1 is SEHNR and CDR2 is FQNEAQ (reference sequence). Germline trimming cut 8 bases from V and 6 bases from J; bases unmatched to any gene: 7. The CDR3 length is 13 residues. The CDR3 sequence is CASLERDRAEAFF. The CDR3 DNA sequence: TGTGCCAGCCTCGAAAGGGACAGGGCTGAAGCTTTCTTT.

Details on this clonotype: This could be a read error, since a much larger clone is one nucleotide away. The genes are TRBV20-1 and TRBJ2-7; D might be TRBD1 or TRBD2, each matching 5 bases. The CDR3 has 12 amino acids. The V gene's germline CDR1 is DFQATT and CDR2 SNEGSKA (reference sequence). The CDR3: CSAGRDAYDQYF. Written as DNA, the CDR3 is TGCAGTGCAGGCCGGGACGCCTACGATCAGTACTTC.

This clonotype was counted many times. The chain combines TRBV2 with TRBJ2-2; tentative D call: TRBD1 (6 bases). CDR3 size: 15 residues. Germline-derived CDR1 and CDR2 are SNHLY and FYNNEI. Trimming shortened V by 5 bases and J by 5 bases, and 15 bases separated the two germline ends. Here the CDR3 reads CASSKTGTRTGELFF. The CDR3 DNA follows: TGTGCCAGCAGTAAAACCGGGACAAGGACCGGGGAGCTGTTTTTT.

This rearrangement joins TRBV20-1 to TRBJ2-2, with a tentative D call TRBD1 (6 bases). Trimming cost V 0 bases and J 5 bases, with 16 bases left between them. CDR1 and CDR2 from the germline V gene are DFQATT and SNEGSKA (reference sequence). The CDR3 contains 16 residues. As DNA, the CDR3 is TGCAGTGCTAGAGACACCGGGACACCTTATACCGGGGAGCTGTTTTTT. Translating it yields CSARDTGTPYTGELFF.

The chain is built from TRBV30 and TRBJ1-4; D call uncertain. Germline lookup yields CDR1 GTSNPN and CDR2 SVGIG (reference sequence). The CDR3 sequence is 14 residues long. Trimming took 4 bases from V and 0 from J, leaving 9 bases between them. The CDR3 coding sequence is TGTGCCTGGACCGGTGGGGCAACTAATGAAAAACTGTTTTTT. Protein product: CAWTGGATNEKLFF.

This clonotype was seen many times. This chain uses TRBV6-2 or TRBV6-3 with TRBJ2-3; perhaps D is TRBD1 or TRBD2 (5 bases each). The CDR3 loop spans 14 amino acids. The V gene lost 6 bases and the J gene lost 5 bases, with 15 bases spanning the gap. The germline V gene encodes CDR1 MNHEY and CDR2 SVGEGT. The DNA for the CDR3 is TGTGCCAGCAGAAACCGGGACGGCTTAGATACGCAGTATTTT. Its translation: CASRNRDGLDTQYF.